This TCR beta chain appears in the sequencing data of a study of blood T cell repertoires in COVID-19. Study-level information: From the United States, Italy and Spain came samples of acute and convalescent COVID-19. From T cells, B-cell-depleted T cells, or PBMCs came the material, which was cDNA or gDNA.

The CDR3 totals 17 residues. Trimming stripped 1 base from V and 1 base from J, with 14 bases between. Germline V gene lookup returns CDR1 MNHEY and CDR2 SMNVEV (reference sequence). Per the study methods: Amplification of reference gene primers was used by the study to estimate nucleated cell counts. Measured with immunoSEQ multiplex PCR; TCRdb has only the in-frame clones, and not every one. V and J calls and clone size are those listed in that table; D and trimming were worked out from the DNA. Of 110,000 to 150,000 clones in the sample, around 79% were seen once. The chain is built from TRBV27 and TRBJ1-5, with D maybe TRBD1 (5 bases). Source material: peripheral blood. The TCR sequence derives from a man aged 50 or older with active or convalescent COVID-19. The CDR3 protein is CASSLLGGGISNQPQHF. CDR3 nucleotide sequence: TGTGCCAGCAGTTTATTGGGGGGGGGTATAAGCAATCAGCCCCAGCATTTT.